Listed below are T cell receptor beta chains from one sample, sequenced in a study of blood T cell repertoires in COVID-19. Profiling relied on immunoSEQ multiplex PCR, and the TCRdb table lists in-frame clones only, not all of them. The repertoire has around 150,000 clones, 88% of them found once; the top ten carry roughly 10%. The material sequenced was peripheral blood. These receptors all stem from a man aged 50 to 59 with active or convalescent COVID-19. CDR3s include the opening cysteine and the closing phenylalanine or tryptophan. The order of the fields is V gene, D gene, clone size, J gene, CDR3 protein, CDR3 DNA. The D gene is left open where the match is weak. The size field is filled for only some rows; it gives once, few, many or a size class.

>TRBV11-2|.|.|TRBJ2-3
CASSLPLVAGSADTQYF
TGTGCCAGCAGCTTACCCTTGGTCGCGGGATCGGCAGATACGCAGTATTTT
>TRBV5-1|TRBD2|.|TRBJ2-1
CASSLKTLAGPSPWGEQFF
TGCGCCAGCAGCCTCAAAACACTAGCGGGCCCATCCCCGTGGGGTGAGCAGTTCTTC
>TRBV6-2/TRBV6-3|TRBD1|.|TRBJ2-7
CASSPPTGALYEQYF
TGTGCCAGCAGTCCCCCGACAGGGGCGCTCTACGAGCAGTACTTC
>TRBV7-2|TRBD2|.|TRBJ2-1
CASSPSGRRSYNEQFF
TGTGCCAGCAGCCCTAGCGGGAGGAGGTCCTACAATGAGCAGTTCTTC
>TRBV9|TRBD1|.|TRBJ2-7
CASSVEPGQGVEQYF
TGTGCCAGCAGCGTAGAGCCGGGACAGGGTGTCGAGCAGTACTTC
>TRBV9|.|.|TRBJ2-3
CASSVEQGTDTQYF
TGTGCCAGCAGCGTAGAACAGGGCACAGATACGCAGTATTTT
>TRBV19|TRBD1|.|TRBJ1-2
CASRPDRGANYGYTF
TGTGCCAGTAGACCGGACAGGGGCGCTAACTATGGCTACACCTTC
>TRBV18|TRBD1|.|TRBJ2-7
CASSPGTGQGSYEQYF
TGTGCCAGCTCACCAGGGACGGGACAGGGCTCCTACGAGCAGTACTTC
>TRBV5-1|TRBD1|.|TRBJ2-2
CASSLTGQGTGELFF
TGCGCCAGCAGCTTGACGGGACAGGGGACCGGGGAGCTGTTTTTT
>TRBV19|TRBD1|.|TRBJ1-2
CASSGVGQGSYGYTF
TGTGCCAGTAGTGGCGTGGGACAGGGCAGCTATGGCTACACCTTC
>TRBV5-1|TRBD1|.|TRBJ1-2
CASSLLAGGGGNYGYTF
TGCGCCAGCAGCTTGCTGGCAGGGGGCGGCGGGAACTATGGCTACACCTTC
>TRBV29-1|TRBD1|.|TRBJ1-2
CSADRADYGYTF
TGCAGCGCTGACAGGGCGGACTATGGCTACACCTTC
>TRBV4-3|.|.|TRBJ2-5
CASSQDSQETQYF
TGCGCCAGCAGCCAAGACAGCCAAGAGACCCAGTACTTC
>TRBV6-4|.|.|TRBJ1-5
CASSAPVRQGPQHF
TGTGCCAGCAGTGCCCCAGTCCGCCAGGGGCCCCAGCATTTT
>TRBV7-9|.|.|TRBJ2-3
CASGQYTDTQYF
TGTGCCAGCGGACAGTACACAGATACGCAGTATTTT
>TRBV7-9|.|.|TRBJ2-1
CASSLQGSSYNEQFF
TGTGCCAGCAGCTTACAGGGCAGCTCCTACAATGAGCAGTTCTTC
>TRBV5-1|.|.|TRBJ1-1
CASRSRRQTHTEAFF
TGCGCCAGCAGGTCGAGAAGACAGACGCACACTGAAGCTTTCTTT
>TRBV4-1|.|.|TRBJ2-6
CASSLSAAAGANVLTF
TGCGCCAGCAGCCTCAGTGCTGCCGCTGGGGCCAACGTCCTGACTTTC
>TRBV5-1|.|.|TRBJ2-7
CASSSQGWDEQYF
TGCGCCAGCAGCTCACAGGGTTGGGACGAGCAGTACTTC
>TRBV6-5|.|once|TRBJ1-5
CASIPNGYSNQPQHF
TGTGCCAGCATTCCCAACGGGTACAGCAATCAGCCCCAGCATTTT
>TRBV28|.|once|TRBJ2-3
CASSSLTDTQYF
TGTGCCAGCAGTTCTCTCACAGATACGCAGTATTTT
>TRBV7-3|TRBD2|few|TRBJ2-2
CASSLKAGGNTGELFF
TGTGCCAGCAGCTTAAAGGCGGGAGGGAACACCGGGGAGCTGTTTTTT
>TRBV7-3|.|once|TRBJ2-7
CASSLLGVEQYF
TGTGCCAGCAGCTTATTAGGGGTCGAGCAGTACTTC
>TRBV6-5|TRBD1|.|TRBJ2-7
CASSSQGAGRYEQYF
TGTGCCAGCAGTAGTCAGGGGGCAGGCCGCTACGAGCAGTACTTC
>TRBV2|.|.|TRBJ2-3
CASRASSSTDTQYF
TGTGCCAGCAGAGCTAGCTCCAGCACAGATACGCAGTATTTT
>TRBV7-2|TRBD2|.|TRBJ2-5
CASSLDRGGETQYF
TGTGCCAGCAGCTTAGATCGGGGGGGAGAGACCCAGTACTTC
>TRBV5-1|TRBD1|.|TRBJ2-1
CASSLQGARSYNEQFF
TGCGCCAGCAGCTTGCAGGGGGCGCGGTCCTACAATGAGCAGTTCTTC
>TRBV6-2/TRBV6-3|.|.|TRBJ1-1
CASSVTGPNTEAFF
TGTGCCAGCAGCGTAACAGGGCCTAACACTGAAGCTTTCTTT
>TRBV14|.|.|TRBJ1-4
CASSQSRTRVNEKLFF
TGTGCCAGCAGCCAATCACGGACAAGGGTTAATGAAAAACTGTTTTTT
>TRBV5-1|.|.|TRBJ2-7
CASSLGSRGTYEQYF
TGCGCCAGCAGCTTGGGATCGAGGGGGACCTACGAGCAGTACTTC
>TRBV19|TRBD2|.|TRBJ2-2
CASRPTSGATGELFF
TGTGCCAGTAGACCGACTAGCGGGGCCACCGGGGAGCTGTTTTTT
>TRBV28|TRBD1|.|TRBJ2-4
CASSSGTARDRSIQYF
TGTGCCAGCAGTTCCGGGACAGCTCGGGACAGGTCGATTCAGTACTTC
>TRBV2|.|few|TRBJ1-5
CASSRDTNQPQHF
TGTGCCAGCAGTCGGGACACCAATCAGCCCCAGCATTTT
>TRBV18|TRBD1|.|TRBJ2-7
CASSAFGTGATYEQYF
TGTGCCAGCTCAGCCTTCGGGACAGGGGCTACCTACGAGCAGTACTTC
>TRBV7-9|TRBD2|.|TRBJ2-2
CASSLTSGNTGELFF
TGTGCCAGCAGCTTAACTAGCGGGAACACCGGGGAGCTGTTTTTT
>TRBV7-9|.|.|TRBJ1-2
CASSSWTLGRSGYTF
TGTGCCAGCAGCTCATGGACATTAGGGAGGTCCGGCTACACCTTC
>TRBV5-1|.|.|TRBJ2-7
CASSFGTVGTEQYF
TGCGCCAGCAGCTTTGGGACTGTCGGGACCGAGCAGTACTTC
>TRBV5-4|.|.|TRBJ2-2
CASSLGLRGTGELFF
TGTGCCAGCAGCTTGGGACTTCGGGGGACCGGGGAGCTGTTTTTT
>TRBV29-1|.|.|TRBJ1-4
CSVEATPGAGANEKLFF
TGCAGCGTTGAAGCTACCCCGGGGGCGGGGGCTAATGAAAAACTGTTTTTT
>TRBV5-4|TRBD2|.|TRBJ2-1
CASSGSPSGNQREQFF
TGTGCCAGCAGCGGGAGCCCTAGCGGGAATCAGCGGGAGCAGTTCTTC
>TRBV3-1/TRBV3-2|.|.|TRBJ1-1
CASSQTINRGAAFF
TGTGCCAGCAGCCAAACCATAAACCGGGGGGCGGCTTTCTTT
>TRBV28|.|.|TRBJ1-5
CASSWGLGENQPQHF
TGTGCCAGCAGTTGGGGGCTTGGGGAGAATCAGCCCCAGCATTTT
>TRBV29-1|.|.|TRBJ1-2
CSVAEGGYGYTF
TGCAGCGTTGCGGAAGGAGGCTATGGCTACACCTTC
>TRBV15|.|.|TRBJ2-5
CATSREDLVGAQYF
TGTGCCACCAGCAGAGAAGATCTCGTAGGGGCCCAGTACTTC
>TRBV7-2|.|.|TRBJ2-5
CASSLEWRETQYF
TGTGCCAGCAGTCTAGAATGGCGGGAGACCCAGTACTTC
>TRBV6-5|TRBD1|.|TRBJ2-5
CASSRTGQRGETQYF
TGTGCCAGCAGCCGCACGGGACAGCGAGGGGAGACCCAGTACTTC
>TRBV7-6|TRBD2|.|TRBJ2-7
CASSSVGRLAGVNEQYF
TGTGCCAGCAGCTCGGTTGGCCGGCTAGCGGGAGTGAACGAGCAGTACTTC
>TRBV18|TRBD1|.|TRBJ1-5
CASSPGQYQPQHF
TGTGCCAGCTCACCGGGACAGTATCAGCCCCAGCATTTT
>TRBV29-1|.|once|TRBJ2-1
CSVHRGLINEQFF
TGCAGCGTTCACCGAGGGTTGATCAATGAGCAGTTCTTC
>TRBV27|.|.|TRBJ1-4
CASSLLSTQGKEKLFF
TGTGCCAGCAGCCTCCTTAGTACACAGGGAAAGGAAAAACTGTTTTTT
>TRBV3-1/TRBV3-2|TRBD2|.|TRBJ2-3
CASSHSGGGRGRPDTQYF
TGTGCCAGCAGCCACAGCGGGGGCGGGAGGGGGCGGCCAGATACGCAGTATTTT
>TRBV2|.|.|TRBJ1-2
CASRNQGNANYGYTF
TGTGCCAGCAGGAATCAGGGTAACGCTAACTATGGCTACACCTTC
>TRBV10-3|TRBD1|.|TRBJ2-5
CAISERGARDRGRETQYF
TGTGCCATCAGTGAGAGGGGAGCCAGGGACAGGGGGAGAGAGACCCAGTACTTC
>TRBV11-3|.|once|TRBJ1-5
CASPPWAGVQQPQHF
TGTGCCAGCCCCCCCTGGGCAGGGGTTCAGCAGCCCCAGCATTTT
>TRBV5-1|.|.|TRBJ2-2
CASSQGAEYGELFF
TGCGCCAGCAGCCAAGGTGCGGAATACGGGGAGCTGTTTTTT